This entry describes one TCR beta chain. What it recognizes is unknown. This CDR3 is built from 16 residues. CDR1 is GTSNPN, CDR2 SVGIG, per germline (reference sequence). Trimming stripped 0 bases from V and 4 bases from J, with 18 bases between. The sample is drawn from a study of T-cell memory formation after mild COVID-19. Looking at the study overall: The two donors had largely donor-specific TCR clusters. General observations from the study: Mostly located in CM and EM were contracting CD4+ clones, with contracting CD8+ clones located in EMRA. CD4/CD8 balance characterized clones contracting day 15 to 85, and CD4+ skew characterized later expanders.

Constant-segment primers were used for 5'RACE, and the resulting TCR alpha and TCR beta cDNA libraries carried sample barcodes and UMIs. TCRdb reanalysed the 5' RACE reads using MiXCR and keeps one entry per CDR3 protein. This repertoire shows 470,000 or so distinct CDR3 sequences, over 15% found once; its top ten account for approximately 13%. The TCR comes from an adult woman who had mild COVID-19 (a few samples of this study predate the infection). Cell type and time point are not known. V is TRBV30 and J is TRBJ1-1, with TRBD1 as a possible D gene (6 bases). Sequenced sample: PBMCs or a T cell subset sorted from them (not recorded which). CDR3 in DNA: TGTGCCTGGAGTGTACGGCGGTGGGGGGCGGGCACTGAAGCTTTCTTT. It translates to CAWSVRRWGAGTEAFF.